This T cell receptor beta chain emerged from a study of blood T cell repertoires in COVID-19. Study details: Acute and convalescent COVID-19 specimens originated in the United States, Italy and Spain. PBMCs, B-cell-depleted T cells, or T cells provided the cDNA or gDNA that made up the material.

CDR1 is LNHDA, CDR2 SQIVND, per germline (reference sequence). The CDR3 is 15 residues long. Trimming removed 4 bases at V and 9 bases at J, with 21 bases between. Authors' analysis steps: Amplification from reference gene primers served as the basis for estimated nucleated cell counts. Sequencing used immunoSEQ multiplex PCR; TCRdb keeps in-frame clones, though not all of them. That table furnishes V, J and clone size, whereas the DNA furnished D and trimming. The table shows approximately 120,000 clones, with around 85% occurring only once. Seattle participants joined during active infection and were tracked over time.

The material sequenced was peripheral blood. This rearrangement joins TRBV19 to TRBJ1-2, with D unclear. This TCR derives from an elderly woman with COVID-19, enrolled during active disease. DNA of the CDR3: TGTGCCAGTAGTACAACCTGGGGAGGGAGTACTAGCTACACCTTC. It encodes CASSTTWGGSTSYTF.